This T cell receptor (beta chain) came from a study of beta chain features in type 1 diabetes. Study-wide results and limits: TCRB CDR3 length was moderately but significantly reduced in all four CD4+ subsets of Type 1 diabetes patients.

Populations isolated by sorting all had purity greater than 95%. Expressed TCRB transcripts were sequenced, since all the RNA that had been isolated was reverse transcribed. Some clones are missing from TCRdb's copy, which holds only in-frame ones; the method was immunoSEQ multiplex PCR. This table holds around 97,000 clones, 25% to 30% found once. This clone appeared a few times. The target antigen is unknown. Germline lookup yields CDR1 SEHNR and CDR2 FQNEAQ (reference sequence). J lost 2 bases, V lost 8 bases, and 5 bases had no gene match. The CDR3 covers 13 residues. V is TRBV7-9 and J is TRBJ1-1; TRBD1 matches at 7 bases. Material for sequencing was central memory CD4+ T cells from blood. The TCR originated in a young woman with type 1 diabetes. The CDR3 nucleotides read TGTGCCAGCGAGGGACAGCCCAACACTGAAGCTTTCTTT. It specifies CASEGQPNTEAFF.